These 23 T cell receptor beta chains came from one sample sequenced in a study of blood T cell repertoires in COVID-19. Generated by immunoSEQ multiplex PCR, the TCRdb table keeps only in-frame clones and is missing some. The table lists approximately 500,000 clones, approximately 92% of them singletons. Input material: peripheral blood. The receptors were sampled from a man aged 18 to 29 with COVID-19, enrolled during active disease.

CDR3 region: CASSLAGGATTDTQYF. CDR3 sequence (DNA): TGTGCCAGCAGCTTGGCCGGAGGGGCAACCACAGATACGCAGTATTTT. V and J are TRBV5-4 and TRBJ2-3; tentatively, D is TRBD2 (6 bases). The CDR3 consists of 16 residues. V dropped 0 bases and J dropped 2 bases, with 13 bases sitting between them. From germline, CDR1 is SGHNT and CDR2 YYREEE (reference sequence).

J is TRBJ2-3 and V is TRBV9, with a possible D match to TRBD2 (5 bases). Trimming cost V 0 bases and J 1 base, with 12 bases left between them. Germline V gene lookup returns CDR1 SGDLS and CDR2 YYNGEE. CDR3 length equals 16 residues. The CDR3 region has the DNA TGTGCCAGCAGCGTAGCCGAGGGTTTTGGCACAGATACGCAGTATTTT. Its protein is CASSVAEGFGTDTQYF.

This clone was counted between two and nine times. The V and J genes are TRBV12-2 and TRBJ1-5; the DNA was not compared with TRBD1, the D call given in the table. TRBV12-2 is a pseudogene. This CDR3 spans 15 amino acids. DNA for the CDR3: TGTGCAAGTCGCTTCCCAGCAGGGGTAAGCCAGCCCCAGCATTTT. This sequence encodes CASRFPAGVSQPQHF.

Of note for this clone: This same CDR3 is encoded by further DNA sequences in the sample. The chain recombines TRBV19 with TRBJ2-7; 11 bases match TRBD2. Germline values: CDR1 LNHDA, CDR2 SQIVND (reference sequence). The CDR3 is made up of 14 amino acids. With V trimmed by 3 bases and J by 4 bases, 2 bases remained unmatched. The CDR3 sequence: CASSITSGSYEQYF. In DNA, the CDR3 is TGTGCCAGTAGTATTACTAGCGGGAGTTACGAGCAGTACTTC.

The rearrangement uses TRBV15 and TRBJ1-6; possible D gene TRBD1, 5 bases. V lost 1 base to trimming and J lost 7 bases, with 11 bases between them. The CDR3 is 15 amino acids. Per germline, CDR1 LNHNV and CDR2 YYDKDF (reference sequence). CDR3 sequence reads: CATSRVGGRNSPLHF. CDR3 nucleotides: TGTGCCACCAGCAGAGTCGGGGGAAGAAATTCACCCCTCCACTTT.

The chain has TRBV4-1 and TRBJ2-7; D is perhaps TRBD1 (6 bases). The CDR3 spans 15 residues. Trimming shortened V by 0 bases and J by 2 bases, and 11 bases separated the two germline ends. Germline loops: CDR1 MGHRA, CDR2 YSYEKL. The CDR3 DNA is TGCGCCAGCAGCCAAGAACAGGGTGAAACCTACGAGCAGTACTTC. It specifies CASSQEQGETYEQYF.

The J gene is TRBJ2-7, the V gene TRBV6-6; no reliable D call. Germline V gene data show CDR1 as MNHNY and CDR2 as SVGAGI (reference sequence). CDR3 length equals 14 residues. V lost 2 bases to trimming and J lost 3 bases, with 11 bases between them. Here the CDR3 DNA reads TGTGCCAGCAGTTACGGGCAGACCATCTACGAGCAGTACTTC. It is translated as CASSYGQTIYEQYF.

This chain links TRBV7-9 with TRBJ2-7; possible D gene TRBD1, 6 bases. The CDR3 consists of 12 residues. Germline V lookup: CDR1 SEHNR, CDR2 FQNEAQ (reference sequence). Trimming stripped 5 bases from V and 3 bases from J, with 8 bases between. CDR3 sequence (DNA): TGTGCCAGCAGCCAGGACAGCTACGAGCAGTACTTC. It yields the protein CASSQDSYEQYF.

This chain joins TRBV5-4 and TRBJ1-3; perhaps TRBD1 as D (5 bases). The CDR3 is 14 amino acids. V shed 1 base and J shed 4 bases, with 9 bases lying between them. Germline V gene lookup returns CDR1 SGHNT and CDR2 YYREEE (reference sequence). The DNA for the CDR3 is TGTGCCAGCAGCTTGAGGGAGGGGGGAAACACCATATATTTT. The encoded protein is CASSLREGGNTIYF.

This sequence joins TRBV6-5 and TRBJ2-1; TRBD2 matches at 12 bases. This CDR3 has 14 residues. Trimming removed 7 bases from V and 9 bases from J; junction bases left unmatched: 7. Germline CDR1 is MNHEY and CDR2 is SVGAGI. Written as DNA, the CDR3 is TGTGCCAGCACCTTGACTAGCGGGAGAGGTGAGCAGTTCTTC. This gives the protein CASTLTSGRGEQFF.

This sequence joins TRBV11-3 and TRBJ2-1, with D perhaps TRBD2 (5 bases). V lost 1 base and J 6 bases, leaving 10 bases between the germline ends. Germline V lookup: CDR1 SGHNT, CDR2 YENEEA. The CDR3 extends over 14 amino acids. The CDR3 here is CASSLATSINEQFF. As DNA, the CDR3 is TGTGCCAGCAGCTTAGCCACTAGTATCAATGAGCAGTTCTTC.

This chain connects TRBV6-1 to TRBJ2-1; 14 nucleotides agree with TRBD2. Looked up from germline, CDR1 is MNHNS and CDR2 is SASEGT. Trimming took 3 bases from V and 10 from J; bases not matched to a gene: 8. The CDR3 runs to 16 residues. The CDR3 DNA reads as TGTGCCAGCAGTGACCAGGGACTAGCGGGAGTGGGAGAGCAGTTCTTC. This translates into CASSDQGLAGVGEQFF.

The rearrangement joins TRBV4-1 to TRBJ2-1; 9 bases line up with TRBD2. CDR3 length: 15 amino acids. J gave up 5 bases and V 5 bases, and 7 bases lay outside the gene matches. The germline CDR1 and CDR2 sequences are MGHRA and YSYEKL. CDR3 sequence: CASSSSGRGDNEQFF. CDR3 nucleotides: TGCGCCAGCAGCAGTAGCGGGAGAGGAGACAATGAGCAGTTCTTC.

The chain carries TRBV5-1 and TRBJ2-2; D possibly corresponds to TRBD2 (6 bases). This CDR3 has 13 amino acids. The germline V gene encodes CDR1 SGHRS and CDR2 YFSETQ. The germline V and J ends were trimmed by 4 bases and 6 bases, with 10 bases remaining between them. The DNA for the CDR3 is TGCGCCAGCAGCCGGGGAGGACCCGGGGAGCTGTTTTTT. This encodes CASSRGGPGELFF.

This clone appeared once. V usage is TRBV19 and J usage is TRBJ2-7; 8 bases align to TRBD2. CDR1 is LNHDA, CDR2 SQIVND, per germline (reference sequence). The CDR3 loop spans 14 amino acids. Trimming at V came to 3 bases and at J to 2 bases, leaving 3 bases not matched to a gene. This CDR3 reads CASSIAGGTYEQYF. Here the CDR3 DNA reads TGTGCCAGTAGTATTGCGGGAGGAACCTACGAGCAGTACTTC.

The V gene is TRBV11-2, the J gene TRBJ2-7; the D gene is possibly TRBD2 (6 bases). Germline CDR1 and CDR2: SGHAT and FQNNGV. The CDR3 length is 12 residues. V lost 7 bases, J lost 6 bases, and 13 bases lay in between. As DNA, the CDR3 is TGTGCCAGCAACCCAGGGACTGGCGAGCAGTACTTC. Translating it yields CASNPGTGEQYF.

This sequence joins TRBV19 and TRBJ2-5, with a weak D call TRBD1 (6 bases). Trimming took off 5 bases at V and 8 bases at J, with 24 bases between the two ends. This CDR3 is 16 amino acids long. CDR1 LNHDA and CDR2 SQIVND come from the germline V gene (reference sequence). In nucleotides, the CDR3 is TGTGCCAGTAGTCCAGATCCGGGACACCTCTCGAGTACCCAGTACTTC. Translating gives CASSPDPGHLSSTQYF.

This clone was counted a single time. The same CDR3 arises from other DNA sequences in this sample as well. CDR3 protein: CASSPQGNQPQHF. The CDR3 DNA is TGTGCCAGCAGCCCGCAGGGGAATCAGCCCCAGCATTTT. This chain connects TRBV7-2 to TRBJ1-5; a possible D gene is TRBD1 (6 bases). Germline V gene lookup returns CDR1 SGHTA and CDR2 FQGNSA. The length of the CDR3 is 13 residues. Trimming stripped 5 bases from V and 4 bases from J, with 9 bases between.

This clone was seen a single time. V is TRBV5-5 and J is TRBJ2-5; TRBD1 agrees at 7 bases. Germline V gives CDR1 SGHKS, CDR2 YYEKEE (reference sequence). J was trimmed by 4 bases and V by 4 bases; bases with no gene match: 4. The CDR3 runs 13 residues. CDR3 in amino acids: CASSKGQPETQYF. CDR3 bases: TGTGCCAGCAGCAAGGGACAGCCAGAGACCCAGTACTTC.

The chain has TRBV19 and TRBJ1-1; D not resolved. V lost 5 bases and J lost 8, with 12 bases in between. The CDR3 consists of 12 residues. CDR1 is LNHDA, CDR2 SQIVND, per germline (reference sequence). This CDR3 is CASSGFTSEAFF. CDR3 in DNA: TGTGCCAGTAGTGGCTTTACGTCCGAAGCTTTCTTT.

V usage is TRBV6-5 and J usage is TRBJ1-6; D perhaps matches TRBD1 (5 bases). V was cut by 6 bases and J by 6 bases, with 12 bases left in between. The CDR3 covers 14 residues. Per the germline V gene, CDR1 is MNHEY and CDR2 is SVGAGI. CDR3: CASRGGSINSPLHF. CDR3 nucleotides: TGTGCCAGCAGGGGGGGGTCTATTAATTCACCCCTCCACTTT.

This sequence joins TRBV15 and TRBJ1-5; perhaps TRBD1 as D (6 bases). This CDR3 has 14 amino acids. CDR1 and CDR2 (germline): LNHNV, YYDKDF (reference sequence). The V end lost 3 bases, the J end lost 2 bases, and 8 bases lay between the germline ends. The CDR3 protein is CATSSYRGNQPQHF. CDR3 nucleotides: TGTGCCACCAGCAGTTACAGGGGCAATCAGCCCCAGCATTTT.

The genes are TRBV10-3 and TRBJ1-1; 9 bases map to TRBD1. Trimming cost V 2 bases and J 1 base; bases outside gene matches: 2. The CDR3 has 15 residues. Germline V CDR1 and CDR2: ENHRY, SYGVKD. CDR3 region: CAISEGQGTNTEAFF. The DNA for the CDR3 is TGTGCCATCAGTGAGGGACAGGGGACGAACACTGAAGCTTTCTTT.